Following are 8 T cell receptor beta chains from one sample sequenced in a study of T cells in women clearing cervical HPV infection. Data came from immunoSEQ multiplex PCR; TCRdb stores just in-frame clones and leaves some out. Here the sample table reports roughly 36,000 clones. The sample consisted of blood buffy coat. The receptors were sampled from a woman between 18 and 69 years old with a cervical HPV16 infection that either progressed to CIN3+ or cleared (not recorded which).

The CDR3 sequence: CASSFYRRGDTEAFF. Incomplete CDR3 DNA: TGTGCCAGCAGCTTTTACAGGAGAGGGGACACTGAA. V and J are TRBV7-9 and TRBJ1-1, with a possible D match to TRBD1 (5 bases). The CDR3 end falls 3 residues outside the read, so it is completed with the germline J gene. CDR3 length: 15 residues. Germline CDR1 reads SEHNR; CDR2 reads FQNEAQ (reference sequence). The V gene lost 3 bases and the J gene lost 3 bases, with 14 bases spanning the gap.

With regard to this clone: The missing CDR3 end, 3 residues past where the read stops, is filled in from the germline J gene. The genes are TRBV6-1 and TRBJ1-1; no definite D call. The germline V gene encodes CDR1 MNHNS and CDR2 SASEGT. Trimming shortened V by 4 bases and J by 1 base, and 7 bases separated the two germline ends. The CDR3 spans 13 residues. CDR3 amino acids: CASSGSENTEAFF. The CDR3 DNA, read in part, is TGTGCCAGCAGTGGCTCAGAGAACACTGAA.

Points on this clone: The sequenced fragment ends 3 residues before the CDR3 boundary, so the rest is inferred from the germline J gene. The sample holds other DNA sequences that translate to the same CDR3. J is TRBJ1-3 and V is TRBV30; D ambiguous. Trimming left V 1 base short and J 8 bases short, with 6 bases between. Germline assignment: CDR1 GTSNPN and CDR2 SVGIG (reference sequence). This CDR3 comprises 11 residues. The CDR3 region is CAWSAVDTIYF. The DNA read from the CDR3 is TGTGCCTGGAGTGCAGTGGACACC. Full variable domain (missing parts from reference TRBV30 and TRBJ1-3): SQTIHQWPATLVQPVGSPLSLECTVEGTSNPNLYWYRQAAGRGLQLLFYSVGIGQISSEVPQNLSASRPQDRQFILSSKKLLLSDSGFYLCAWSAVDTIYFGEGSWLTVV.

Of note for this clone: The CDR3 end falls 3 residues outside the read, so it is completed with the germline J gene. This chain uses TRBV6-1 with TRBJ2-1, with D possibly being TRBD1 (5 bases). Germline assignment: CDR1 MNHNS and CDR2 SASEGT. Trimming cost V 3 bases and J 6 bases, with 12 bases left between them. This CDR3 has 14 residues. CDR3: CASSELKGRNEQFF. The CDR3 bases that were read are TGTGCCAGCAGTGAGTTGAAGGGGCGCAATGAG.

Turning to this clone: The read comes to an end 3 residues before the CDR3 does, leaving the germline J gene to fill in the end. The chain carries TRBV6-2 or TRBV6-3 and TRBJ1-5; 10 nucleotides line up with TRBD1. The V gene end was trimmed by 10 bases and the J gene end by 6 bases; junction bases not matched to a gene: 9. CDR1 is MNHEY and CDR2 is SVGEGT in the germline V gene. CDR3 length: 14 amino acids. CDR3 bases read: TGTGCCATCGCGGACAGGGGGGAGGTTCAGCCC. Encoded protein: CAIADRGEVQP. The entire CDR3 protein reads CAIADRGEVQPQHF.

In regard to this clone: The CDR3 is cut off 3 residues early in the read; its end comes from the germline J gene. The rearrangement links TRBV7-6 to TRBJ1-2, with D possibly TRBD1 on 6 matching bases. The germline CDR1 and CDR2 sequences are SGHVS and FNYEAQ. CDR3 size: 16 residues. CDR3 DNA, as far as it was read: TGTGCCAGCAGCTTGGGAGTAGCGGGGGGGCCTTACGAC. It specifies CASSLGVAGGPYD. The whole CDR3 sequence is CASSLGVAGGPYDYTF.

A word on this clone: With the read ending 3 residues before the CDR3 end, the germline J gene is used to fill in that end. The V gene is TRBV23-1, the J gene TRBJ2-7, with 9 bases lining up with TRBD1. TRBV23-1 is noted as an ORF with a role that remains uncertain. V trimming: 4 bases; J trimming: 2 bases; junction bases outside the gene matches: 3. The CDR3 is made up of 14 amino acids. The part of the CDR3 DNA that was read is TGCGCCAGCAGTCCGCGACAGGGGGCCTACGAG. The encoded protein is CASSPRQGAYE. Given in full, the CDR3 is CASSPRQGAYEQYF.

Regarding this clone: The read comes to an end 3 residues before the CDR3 does, leaving the germline J gene to fill in the end. The chain has TRBV5-1 and TRBJ1-2, with D unclear. The V end lost 0 bases, the J end lost 6 bases, and 12 bases lay between the germline ends. The germline V gene has CDR1 SGHRS and CDR2 YFSETQ. The CDR3 length is 14 residues. CDR3 bases read: TGCGCCAGCAGCTTGGAAGGCCGCCTAGATGGC. It codes for CASSLEGRLDG. The whole CDR3 protein is CASSLEGRLDGYTF.